This T cell receptor (beta chain) derives from a study of CD8 T cells in Susac syndrome. Comment on this clonotype: At one boundary the junction diverges from the germline segment, which might be a read error.

Germline V CDR1 and CDR2: DFQATT, SNEGSKA (reference sequence). The CDR3 runs to 10 residues. In blood CD8+ and CD4+ T cells, TCR beta underwent sequencing. Healthy donors were controls matched for age and sex. Random hexamers were used to reverse transcribe an amount of 0.5 to 1 ug RNA. TCRdb used MiXCR to reprocess the immunoSEQ multiplex PCR reads, holding one entry per CDR3 protein. Of 130,000 to 150,000 distinct CDR3 sequences listed, approximately 95% were seen once; the top ten hold 0.25% to 0.3%. Sequenced sample: CD8+ T cells from PBMCs. The TCR was taken from a human donor in good health. This sequence joins TRBV20-1 and TRBJ2-1; no firm D call. The CDR3 reads CSAEVRVSVF. The CDR3 DNA is TGCAGTGCTGAGGTTAGGGTTTCGGTCTTC.